Described below is a single T cell receptor (beta chain) sequence and its context. At one end, the junction sequence differs from germline, possibly due to a read error. The CDR3 covers 20 residues. Germline CDR1 and CDR2: LNHNV and YYDKDF (reference sequence). The record originates from a study of blood T cell repertoires in COVID-19. Measured with immunoSEQ multiplex PCR; TCRdb has only the in-frame clones, and not every one. The sample records about 140,000 clones, 88% being singletons. The sequenced sample was peripheral blood. The clonotype comes from an older woman with acute or convalescent COVID-19. The chain carries TRBV15 and TRBJ1-4; 9 nucleotides agree with TRBD1. The CDR3 bases are TGTGCCACCAGCAGCTCAAACAGGGGGCAAACTATTAGTTCTAATGAAAACCTGTTTTTT. It encodes CATSSSNRGQTISSNENLFF.